The 26 T cell receptor beta chains below all came from one sample that was sequenced in a study of T cells after yellow fever vaccination. In TCRdb, the 5' RACE reads were re-called with MiXCR into one record per CDR3 protein. The sample comprises approximately 550,000 distinct CDR3 sequences, 19% of which are singletons, and around 15% rests with the top ten. Source: PBMCs, taken 15 days after the yellow fever booster vaccination. The receptors were gathered from a man between 25 and 39 years old who received the YFV17D yellow fever vaccine.

This clonotype was observed a single time. The V gene is TRBV4-2, the J gene TRBJ2-7, with TRBD2 matching over 9 bases. CDR1 is LGHNA, CDR2 YNFKEQ, per germline. Germline trimming cut 1 base from V and 5 bases from J; bases unmatched to any gene: 9. The CDR3 loop spans 16 amino acids. The CDR3 sequence is CASSQGRTSVGDEQYF. The CDR3 DNA reads as TGTGCCAGCAGCCAAGGCCGGACTAGCGTAGGCGACGAGCAGTACTTC.

This chain connects TRBV20-1 to TRBJ2-2; 7 bases line up with TRBD2. V was pared by 6 bases and J by 6 bases, with 10 bases of the junction left unmatched. This CDR3 region has 14 residues. CDR1 and CDR2 from the germline V gene are DFQATT and SNEGSKA (reference sequence). The CDR3 reads CSASGAGAAGELFF. The CDR3 DNA sequence: TGCAGTGCAAGTGGGGCGGGAGCGGCCGGGGAGCTGTTTTTT.

This clonotype was observed at least ten times. The chain links TRBV12-3 or TRBV12-4 to TRBJ2-7; 8 positions match TRBD2. CDR3 length: 13 residues. J lost 3 bases, V lost 6 bases, and 4 bases had no gene match. The CDR3 sequence: CASRESGSYEQYF. As DNA, the CDR3 is TGTGCCAGCAGAGAGAGCGGGAGCTACGAGCAGTACTTC.

This clonotype was seen only a few times. This chain uses TRBV6-5 with TRBJ1-6; 7 bases fit TRBD1. There are 16 residues in the CDR3. J was trimmed by 7 bases and V by 0 bases; bases with no gene match: 6. Germline assignment: CDR1 MNHEY and CDR2 SVGAGI. CDR3 protein: CASSYSGQKYNSPLHF. DNA for the CDR3: TGTGCCAGCAGTTACTCGGGACAGAAGTACAATTCACCCCTCCACTTT.

A few counts support this clonotype. This chain uses TRBV29-1 with TRBJ2-1; a possible D gene is TRBD2 (6 bases). This CDR3 is 17 amino acids long. Germline V gives CDR1 SQVTM, CDR2 ANQGSEA. The CDR3 coding sequence is TGCAGTTCCGCAGGGACTTACACACCCAGGTCCGCGGATGAGCAGTTCTTC. The encoded protein is CSSAGTYTPRSADEQFF.

This clonotype was counted between two and nine times. The genes are TRBV6-5 and TRBJ2-2; 13 positions match TRBD2. The junction had 11 bases not matched to a gene; V was cut back by 4 bases and J by 6 bases. CDR3 length: 18 residues. Germline CDR1 is MNHEY and CDR2 is SVGAGI. DNA for the CDR3: TGTGCCAGCAGTTCACATACTAGCGGGAGGGCGGGAGCCGGGGAGCTGTTTTTT. It codes for CASSSHTSGRAGAGELFF.

With regard to this clonotype: A junction boundary mismatches the germline segment, possibly from a read error. This chain joins TRBV29-1 and TRBJ1-1; 10 nucleotides agree with TRBD1. This CDR3 spans 16 amino acids. The germline CDR1 and CDR2 sequences are SQVTM and ANQGSEA. CDR3 in DNA: TGCGGCGTTGGAGGGACAGGGGACCGCTGGGGCACTGAAGCTTTCTTT. Its translation is CGVGGTGDRWGTEAFF.

J is TRBJ1-1 and V is TRBV11-2, with D possibly TRBD1 on 5 matching bases. The CDR3 runs to 12 residues. Trimming removed 10 bases from V and 0 bases from J, with 9 bases in between. In germline, CDR1 is SGHAT, CDR2 FQNNGV. In DNA form, the CDR3 reads TGTGCCACCCTGACAGTGAACACTGAAGCTTTCTTT. Translated, it gives CATLTVNTEAFF.

This clonotype was observed a few times. This chain connects TRBV7-8 to TRBJ1-5; no clear D gene. The CDR3 is 19 amino acids. Germline CDR1 is SGHVS and CDR2 is FQNEAQ. V dropped 5 bases and J dropped 0 bases, with 23 bases sitting between them. The CDR3 loop is CASSPSGKTFRYSNQPQHF. CDR3 sequence (DNA): TGTGCCAGCAGCCCATCAGGAAAAACTTTCCGTTATAGCAATCAGCCCCAGCATTTT.

This clonotype was seen a handful of times. The rearrangement joins TRBV7-3 to TRBJ2-1; TRBD2 matches 10 bases. Per germline, CDR1 SGHTA and CDR2 FQGTGA. This CDR3 spans 15 amino acids. J gave up 10 bases and V 3 bases, and 9 bases lay outside the gene matches. In DNA, the CDR3 is TGTGCCAGCAGCTTGGAACTAGCGGGAAGGGGAGAGCAGTTCTTC. It yields the protein CASSLELAGRGEQFF.

This clonotype was detected once. The gene calls are TRBV12-3 or TRBV12-4 and TRBJ1-2; D not certain. The CDR3 spans 11 residues. Trimming removed 0 bases from V and 8 bases from J, with 4 bases in between. CDR3 sequence: CASSLALGYTF. The DNA for the CDR3 is TGTGCCAGCAGTTTAGCGCTGGGCTACACCTTC.

This clonotype came up a few times. The J gene is TRBJ2-7, the V gene TRBV3-1, with a tentative D call TRBD1 (5 bases). CDR3 size: 12 residues. Germline V gene sequence: CDR1 LGHDT, CDR2 YNNKEL (reference sequence). Trimming left V 5 bases short and J 5 bases short, with 10 bases between. Here the CDR3 reads CASSLTENEQYF. CDR3 DNA: TGTGCCAGCAGCTTGACAGAGAACGAGCAGTACTTC.

The table lists this clonotype with a few counts. The chain couples TRBV20-1 to TRBJ2-4; no reliable D call. Germline V gene sequence: CDR1 DFQATT, CDR2 SNEGSKA (reference sequence). Trimming removed 6 bases from V and 0 bases from J, with 9 bases in between. The CDR3 totals 13 residues. DNA of the CDR3: TGCAGTGCCGGAGTTTTAGCCAAAAACATTCAGTACTTC. Encoded protein: CSAGVLAKNIQYF.

This clonotype was found a few times. V and J are TRBV1 and TRBJ2-3; the listed D gene, TRBD2, was not tested against the DNA. TRBV1 represents a pseudogene. The CDR3 totals 22 residues. The CDR3 loop reads CTSSQVTVGLAGEEGYTDTQYF. As DNA, the CDR3 is TGCACCAGCAGCCAGGTCACAGTTGGACTAGCGGGGGAGGAGGGATACACAGATACGCAGTATTTT.

This clonotype has a handful of counts. The rearrangement links TRBV4-1 to TRBJ2-2; 10 bases align to TRBD2. V shed 1 base, J shed 3 bases, and the junction held 2 bases outside the gene matches. Germline CDR1 is MGHRA and CDR2 is YSYEKL. The CDR3 has 16 amino acids. CDR3 amino acids: CASSQGSGRYTGELFF. In DNA form, the CDR3 reads TGCGCCAGCAGCCAAGGTAGCGGGAGGTACACCGGGGAGCTGTTTTTT.

This clonotype was counted at least ten times. One end of the junction does not line up with germline, which may come from a read error. The J gene is TRBJ2-7, the V gene TRBV7-2; D possibly corresponds to TRBD2 (5 bases). CDR3 size: 12 residues. Per the germline V gene, CDR1 is SGHTA and CDR2 is FQGNSA. CDR3 amino acids: CASSPSGYEQYF. The CDR3 coding sequence is TGCGCCAGCAGCCCGAGCGGATACGAGCAGTACTTC.

This clonotype was seen just once. The CDR3 protein is CASRPGQGTDTQYF. The CDR3 region has the DNA TGTGCCAGCAGGCCGGGACAGGGTACAGATACGCAGTATTTT. This rearrangement joins TRBV12-3 or TRBV12-4 to TRBJ2-3, with 9 bases fitting TRBD1. The junction had 4 bases not matched to a gene; V was cut back by 6 bases and J by 3 bases. The CDR3 consists of 14 residues.

The CDR3 nucleotides read TGTGCCAGCAGCGTCACGGGTGGTGATACGCAGTATTTT. Translation gives CASSVTGGDTQYF. The chain links TRBV9 to TRBJ2-3; D uncertain. The CDR3 extends over 13 amino acids. Trimming stripped 2 bases from V and 6 bases from J, with 10 bases between. Germline CDR1 and CDR2: SGDLS and YYNGEE.

The chain carries TRBV12-3 or TRBV12-4 and TRBJ2-1; D may be TRBD2 (7 bases). CDR3 size: 19 residues. Trimming shortened V by 6 bases and J by 4 bases, and 28 bases separated the two germline ends. CDR3 sequence: CASSPVGGGLFGLYNEQFF. CDR3 sequence (DNA): TGTGCCAGCAGCCCTGTAGGGGGGGGGTTGTTTGGGTTGTACAATGAGCAGTTCTTC.

In DNA form, the CDR3 reads TGTGCCAGCAGTTTTGCCGACGTCGGGGCCAACGTCCTGACTTTC. Translated, it gives CASSFADVGANVLTF. The chain employs TRBV27 and TRBJ2-6; D uncertain. The germline V gene encodes CDR1 MNHEY and CDR2 SMNVEV (reference sequence). Trimming took off 3 bases at V and 4 bases at J, with 10 bases between the two ends. This CDR3 comprises 15 residues. Looking up the rest from reference TRBV27 and TRBJ2-6 gives the full variable domain: EAQVTQNPRYLITVTGKKLTVTCSQNMNHEYMSWYRQDPGLGLRQIYYSMNVEVTDKGDVPEGYKVSRKEKRNFPLILESPSPNQTSLYFCASSFADVGANVLTFGAGSRLTVL.

V is TRBV18 and J is TRBJ2-3; D unresolved. The CDR3 contains 14 residues. V was cut by 6 bases and J by 4 bases, with 14 bases left in between. The germline CDR1 and CDR2 sequences are KGHSH and LQKENI. CDR3 protein: CASSDERDPDTQYF. CDR3 in DNA: TGTGCCAGCTCCGACGAAAGGGATCCAGATACGCAGTATTTT. Full variable domain (remainder filled in from reference TRBV18 and TRBJ2-3): NAGVMQNPRHLVRRRGQEARLRCSPMKGHSHVYWYRQLPEEGLKFMVYLQKENIIDESGMPKERFSAEFPKEGPSILRIQQVVRGDSAAYFCASSDERDPDTQYFGPGTRLTVL.

V gene TRBV10-3 combines with J gene TRBJ2-5; D is ambiguous. Trimming cost V 0 bases and J 5 bases, with 7 bases left between them. CDR3 length: 13 residues. Germline assignment: CDR1 ENHRY and CDR2 SYGVKD. As DNA, the CDR3 is TGTGCCATCAGTGAGTCTGGGATGGAGACCCAGTACTTC. It is translated as CAISESGMETQYF.

In its sample, this clonotype was seen a few times. The rearrangement joins TRBV7-2 to TRBJ2-1; the D gene could be TRBD1 or TRBD2 (5 bases each). V was clipped by 5 bases and J by 9 bases, with 17 bases between them. Per germline, CDR1 SGHTA and CDR2 FQGNSA. The CDR3 totals 14 residues. The CDR3 spells CASSQESRGGEQFF. CDR3 nucleotide sequence: TGTGCCAGCAGCCAGGAGTCACGGGGCGGTGAGCAGTTCTTC.

This clonotype was observed a handful of times. The rearrangement uses TRBV20-1 and TRBJ2-7; 7 bases line up with TRBD2. After removal of 2 bases from V and 1 base from J, the junction contained 5 bases not matched to a gene. This CDR3 spans 14 amino acids. Per germline, CDR1 DFQATT and CDR2 SNEGSKA (reference sequence). The CDR3 reads CSARSRETSYEQYF. The CDR3 DNA sequence: TGCAGTGCTAGATCGCGGGAGACTTCCTACGAGCAGTACTTC.

This clonotype showed up just a few times. This sequence joins TRBV28 and TRBJ2-4; D tentatively fits TRBD1 or TRBD2 (5 bases each). The CDR3 is 18 residues long. Germline V gene data show CDR1 as MDHEN and CDR2 as SYDVKM. V was shortened by 3 bases and J by 0 bases, with 18 bases between the two germline ends. The CDR3 region is CASSLFGRGLLAKNIQYF. CDR3 DNA: TGTGCCAGCAGTTTGTTCGGCCGGGGCCTCCTAGCCAAAAACATTCAGTACTTC.

The genes are TRBV29-1 and TRBJ2-2, with D possibly matching TRBD2 (6 bases). CDR3 length: 15 residues. The germline V gene has CDR1 SQVTM and CDR2 ANQGSEA. With 7 bases removed from V and 2 bases from J, the gap between germline ends came to 17 bases. The CDR3 is CSAGSGTSNTGELFF. The DNA for the CDR3 is TGCAGCGCCGGATCCGGGACTTCCAACACCGGGGAGCTGTTTTTT.